A selection of T cell receptor beta chains follows, all from one sample in a study of CD8 T cells in ankylosing spondylitis. TCRdb re-called the 5' RACE reads through MiXCR, storing one row per CDR3 protein. The table lists 670,000 or so distinct CDR3 sequences, about 20% of them singletons. The specimen sequenced was blood, either unsorted or a sorted T cell fraction (not recorded which). The receptors derive from a male donor with ankylosing spondylitis. The CDR3 runs from the conserved cysteine through the conserved F or W. D genes are given only for firm matches. Not all rows give a size; the values are once, few, many and, for expanded clones, a class.

v_call	cdr3_length	clone_size	j_call	d_call	cdr3_aa	cdr3_nt
TRBV10-3	14	-	TRBJ2-7	-	CAISRLSSSYEQYF	TGTGCCATCAGTCGACTCAGTAGCTCCTACGAGCAGTACTTC
TRBV12-3/TRBV12-4	13	-	TRBJ1-1	-	CASSPRGFTEAFF	TGTGCCAGCAGCCCTCGGGGGTTCACTGAAGCTTTCTTT
TRBV3-1	14	-	TRBJ2-1	TRBD2	CASSSAGGPFEQFF	TGTGCCAGCAGTTCGGCGGGAGGGCCTTTTGAGCAGTTCTTC
TRBV7-2	14	few	TRBJ1-1	-	CASSPHPQGTEAFF	TGTGCCAGCAGCCCCCATCCTCAGGGCACTGAAGCTTTCTTT
TRBV2	11	-	TRBJ1-1	-	CASRPVVVAFF	TGTGCCAGCAGACCGGTGGTAGTGGCTTTCTTT
TRBV4-1	15	few	TRBJ2-3	TRBD2	CASSQVLAGSDTQYF	TGCGCCAGCAGCCAAGTCCTAGCGGGATCAGATACGCAGTATTTT
TRBV15	13	few	TRBJ2-1	TRBD2	CATSRGGTSLKFF	TGTGCCACCAGCAGAGGAGGGACTAGTTTGAAGTTCTTC
TRBV7-9	15	-	TRBJ2-1	TRBD2	CASSSTSGTYNEQFF	TGTGCCAGCAGCTCCACTAGCGGCACCTACAATGAGCAGTTCTTC
TRBV4-3	18	few	TRBJ2-1	TRBD2	CASSPFRLAGGPFNEQFF	TGCGCCAGCAGCCCCTTCAGACTAGCGGGAGGGCCTTTCAATGAGCAGTTCTTC
TRBV4-3	17	few	TRBJ2-3	TRBD2	CASSHAIGAGGTDTQYF	TGCGCCAGCAGCCACGCTATAGGAGCGGGAGGCACAGATACGCAGTATTTT
TRBV12-3/TRBV12-4	14	-	TRBJ2-7	-	CASSLGLQRYEQYF	TGTGCCAGCAGTTTGGGGTTGCAGCGCTACGAGCAGTACTTC
TRBV6-1	14	few	TRBJ1-1	-	CASRPAGMNTEAFF	TGTGCCAGCAGGCCTGCGGGTATGAACACTGAAGCTTTCTTT
TRBV4-3	17	few	TRBJ2-4	-	CASSQDRGEKAKNIQYF	TGCGCCAGCAGCCAAGATCGAGGGGAGAAGGCCAAAAACATTCAGTACTTC
TRBV7-2	14	-	TRBJ1-5	-	CASSLVLGNQPQHF	TGTGCCAGCAGCTTAGTTCTAGGCAATCAGCCCCAGCATTTT
TRBV4-3	16	-	TRBJ2-2	-	CASSQDSDLGAGELFF	TGCGCCAGCAGCCAGGATAGCGATTTGGGGGCCGGGGAGCTGTTTTTT
TRBV7-9	13	few	TRBJ1-1	-	CASSPDSVVDAFF	TGTGCCAGCAGCCCAGACTCGGTCGTGGATGCTTTCTTT
TRBV28	18	-	TRBJ2-1	TRBD1	CASSLLWGTGAVGNEQFF	TGTGCCAGCAGTTTGCTGTGGGGGACAGGGGCGGTTGGGAATGAGCAGTTCTTC
TRBV16	15	-	TRBJ2-7	TRBD1	CASSQSRQGGYEQYF	TGTGCCAGCAGCCAATCGAGACAGGGGGGCTACGAGCAGTACTTC
TRBV27	16	-	TRBJ2-1	-	CASSFRRDISYNEQFF	TGTGCCAGCAGTTTCCGGCGGGATATCTCCTACAATGAGCAGTTCTTC
TRBV7-9	14	-	TRBJ2-3	TRBD2	CATASGSITDTQYF	TGTGCCACCGCTAGCGGGAGCATCACAGATACGCAGTATTTT
TRBV6-2/TRBV6-3	12	-	TRBJ2-3	-	CASSYSRDTQYF	TGTGCCAGCAGTTACTCGAGAGATACGCAGTATTTT
TRBV6-1	14	-	TRBJ1-4	-	CASAGEGGDEKLFF	TGTGCCAGCGCCGGGGAGGGCGGCGATGAAAAACTGTTTTTT
TRBV3-1	18	few	TRBJ2-2	-	CASSHPAVTSRNTGELFF	TGTGCCAGCAGCCACCCCGCAGTAACTAGCAGAAACACCGGGGAGCTGTTTTTT
TRBV7-9	13	many	TRBJ2-7	-	CASSHDSTVEQYF	TGTGCCAGCAGCCATGACTCGACCGTCGAGCAGTACTTC
TRBV4-3	17	-	TRBJ2-7	TRBD2	CASSQDIQREGPYEQYF	TGCGCCAGCAGCCAAGATATTCAGCGGGAGGGCCCCTACGAGCAGTACTTC
TRBV29-1	12	-	TRBJ2-1	-	CSATGEVNEQFF	TGCAGCGCCACCGGAGAGGTCAATGAGCAGTTCTTC
TRBV28	15	few	TRBJ2-5	-	CASSSWTESQETQYF	TGTGCCAGCAGTTCCTGGACAGAATCACAAGAGACCCAGTACTTC
TRBV24-1	16	-	TRBJ2-2	-	CATSDWGRSNTGELFF	TGTGCCACCAGTGATTGGGGCAGGTCGAACACCGGGGAGCTGTTTTTT
TRBV9	15	-	TRBJ2-1	TRBD2	CASSYSGGDYNEQFF	TGTGCCAGCAGCTACAGCGGGGGGGACTACAATGAGCAGTTCTTC
TRBV6-2/TRBV6-3	15	few	TRBJ2-7	TRBD1	CASRKKGTGGYEQYF	TGTGCCAGCAGAAAGAAAGGGACAGGGGGCTACGAGCAGTACTTC
TRBV25-1	14	few	TRBJ2-3	TRBD1	CASSVGTGSDTQYF	TGTGCCAGCAGTGTCGGGACAGGGTCAGATACGCAGTATTTT
TRBV7-8	13	many	TRBJ1-1	-	CASSARQNTEAFF	TGTGCCAGCAGCGCGCGACAGAACACTGAAGCTTTCTTT
TRBV20-1	13	-	TRBJ2-7	TRBD2	CSARSGGSGEQYF	TGCAGTGCTAGAAGTGGCGGGAGTGGCGAGCAGTACTTC
TRBV5-1	15	few	TRBJ2-1	TRBD1	CASSFRDRSYNEQFF	TGCGCCAGCAGCTTCCGGGACAGGTCCTACAATGAGCAGTTCTTC
TRBV4-3	15	few	TRBJ2-7	-	CASSQEVGAVYEQYF	TGCGCCAGCAGCCAAGAGGTAGGGGCGGTCTACGAGCAGTACTTC
TRBV7-6	14	-	TRBJ1-5	-	CASSLENVGQPQHF	TGTGCCAGCAGCTTAGAAAACGTCGGTCAGCCCCAGCATTTT
TRBV5-1	14	many	TRBJ1-5	-	CASSEEGGNQPQHF	TGCGCCAGCAGCGAGGAGGGGGGCAATCAGCCCCAGCATTTT
TRBV5-1	15	-	TRBJ2-5	TRBD2	CASSFRAGIQETQYF	TGCGCCAGCAGCTTCAGAGCGGGAATACAAGAGACCCAGTACTTC
TRBV20-1	14	-	TRBJ2-7	TRBD1	CSARGPGGAYEQYF	TGCAGTGCTAGAGGGCCAGGGGGTGCCTACGAGCAGTACTTC